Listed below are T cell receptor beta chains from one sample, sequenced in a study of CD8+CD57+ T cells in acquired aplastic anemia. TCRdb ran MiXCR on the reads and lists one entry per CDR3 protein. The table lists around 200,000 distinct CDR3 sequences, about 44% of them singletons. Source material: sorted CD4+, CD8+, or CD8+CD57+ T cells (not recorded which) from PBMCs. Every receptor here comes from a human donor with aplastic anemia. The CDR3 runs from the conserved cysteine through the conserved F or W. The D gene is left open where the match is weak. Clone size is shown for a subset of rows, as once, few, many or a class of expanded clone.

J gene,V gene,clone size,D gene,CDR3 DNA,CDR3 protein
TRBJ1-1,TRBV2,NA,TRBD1,TGTGCCAGCAGTGAGCCGGGACAGTACACTGAAGCTTTCTTT,CASSEPGQYTEAFF
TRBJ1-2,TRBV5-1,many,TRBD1,TGCGCCAGCAGCTTGACAGACAGGGGGCATGGCTACACCTTC,CASSLTDRGHGYTF
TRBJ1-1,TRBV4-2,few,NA,TGTGCCAGCAGCCAAGGGCTACGACCTTCCGAGACTGAAGCTTTCTTT,CASSQGLRPSETEAFF
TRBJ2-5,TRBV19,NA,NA,TGTGCCAGTAGTATGAGGGGACAAGAGACCCAGTACTTC,CASSMRGQETQYF
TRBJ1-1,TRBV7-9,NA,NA,TGTGCCAGCCTGCAGGGCGGCACTGAAGCTTTCTTT,CASLQGGTEAFF
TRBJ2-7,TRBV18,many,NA,TGTGCCAGCTCACCAGAGAGGGGCGAGCAGTACTTC,CASSPERGEQYF
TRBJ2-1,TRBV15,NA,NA,TGTGCCACCAGCAGAGTTGCCCTAGCGGGACAGGAAAATGAGCAGTTCTTC,CATSRVALAGQENEQFF
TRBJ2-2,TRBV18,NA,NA,TGTGCCAGCTCACTAAACTCGGTAAACACCGGGGAGCTGTTTTTT,CASSLNSVNTGELFF
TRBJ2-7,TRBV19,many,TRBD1,TGTGCCAGTAGCAAACCCCCCGGGACAGATCGCTACGAGCAGTACTTC,CASSKPPGTDRYEQYF
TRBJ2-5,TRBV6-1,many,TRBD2,TGTGCCAGCAGCCCACTTGGCGGGGGGTCACAAGAGACCCAGTACTTC,CASSPLGGGSQETQYF
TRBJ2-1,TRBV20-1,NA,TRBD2,TGCAGTGCACCTCTAGCGGGAGTTGGCAATGAGCAGTTCTTC,CSAPLAGVGNEQFF
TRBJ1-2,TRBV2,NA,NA,TGTGCCAGCAGTGAAGATGGGCAGGGTACCTATGGCTACACCTTC,CASSEDGQGTYGYTF
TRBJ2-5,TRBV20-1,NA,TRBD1,TGCAGTAAGGTTGGGCGGGGACAGGGAGAAGAGACCCAGTACTTC,CSKVGRGQGEETQYF
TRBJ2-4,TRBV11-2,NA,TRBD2,TGTGCCAGCAGCTACTGGACTAGCGGGGGGCACATTCAGTACTTC,CASSYWTSGGHIQYF
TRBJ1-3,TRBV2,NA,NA,TGTGCCAGCAGTGGTTCGGTTCCCGTATATTTT,CASSGSVPVYF
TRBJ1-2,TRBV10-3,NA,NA,TGTGCCATCAGTGATCCCGACACCGGTCTCCACTATGGCTACACCTTC,CAISDPDTGLHYGYTF
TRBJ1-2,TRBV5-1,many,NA,TGCGCCAGCAGCTCTAACCTTAACTATGGCTACACCTTC,CASSSNLNYGYTF
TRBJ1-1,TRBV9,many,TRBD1,TGTGCCAGCAGGAGACAGGGGGGCACTGAAGCTTTCTTT,CASRRQGGTEAFF
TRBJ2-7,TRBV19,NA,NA,TGTGCCAGTAGTGGCCGGGAAAATACCTACGAGCAGTACTTC,CASSGRENTYEQYF
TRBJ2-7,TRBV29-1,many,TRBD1,TGCAGCGTCGCCGGGACAGGGGCAAACGAGCAGTACTTC,CSVAGTGANEQYF
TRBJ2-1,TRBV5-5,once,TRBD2,TGCGCCAGCAGTGAACGACTAGCGGGGGTACAGTTCTTC,CASSERLAGVQFF
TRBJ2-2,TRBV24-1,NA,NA,TGTGCCACCAGTGATACACAGGGAGGCACCGGGGAGCTGTTTTTT,CATSDTQGGTGELFF
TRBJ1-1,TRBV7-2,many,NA,TGTGCCAGCAGCTTAGTGGGTGGCCTCACCCACACTGAAGCTTTCTTT,CASSLVGGLTHTEAFF
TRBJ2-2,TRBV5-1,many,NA,TGCGCCAGCAGCTTGGAGGGGCGACCTGCGAACACCGGGGAGCTGTTTTTT,CASSLEGRPANTGELFF
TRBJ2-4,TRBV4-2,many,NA,TGTGCCAGCACCAAGACAACGTCGGGCCGTAGCCTAGCCAAAAACATTCAGTACTTC,CASTKTTSGRSLAKNIQYF
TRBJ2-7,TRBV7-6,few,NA,TGTGCCAGCAGCTTAGGGACGGGGGCCTACGAGCAGTACTTC,CASSLGTGAYEQYF
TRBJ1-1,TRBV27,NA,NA,TGTGCCAGCAGTTTTGGGGGCAGGGAAGCTTTCTTT,CASSFGGREAFF
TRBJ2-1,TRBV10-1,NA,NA,TGCGCCAGCAGTGAGAGACAAGGCCTCAGGGGTGAGCAGTTCTTC,CASSERQGLRGEQFF
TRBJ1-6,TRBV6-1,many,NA,TGTGCCAGCAGTGATCCAACACAGAGTTCACCCCTCCACTTT,CASSDPTQSSPLHF
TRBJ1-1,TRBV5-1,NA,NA,TGCGCCAGCCACAGGGACACGAACACTGAAGCTTTCTTT,CASHRDTNTEAFF
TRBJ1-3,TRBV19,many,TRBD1,TGTGCCAGTAGTACCGGACAGGCGTTCTCTGGAAACACCATATATTTT,CASSTGQAFSGNTIYF
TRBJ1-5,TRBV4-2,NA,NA,TGTGCCAGCAGCCGAACAGGTTTTGCGCTTAATCAGCCCCAGCATTTC,CASSRTGFALNQPQHF
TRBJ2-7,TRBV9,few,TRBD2,TGTGCCAGCAGCGTAGTACCAGCGGGAGTCTACGAGCAGTACTTC,CASSVVPAGVYEQYF
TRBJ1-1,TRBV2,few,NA,TGTGCCAGCAGTGAGAACCCACGGGGGAACACTGAAGCTTTCTTT,CASSENPRGNTEAFF
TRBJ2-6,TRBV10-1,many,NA,TGCGCCAGCAGTGAGGGGGGCGCCGGGGCCAACGTCCTGACTTTC,CASSEGGAGANVLTF
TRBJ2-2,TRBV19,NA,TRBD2,TGTGCCAGTAGTAGCGGGAGTGGCACCGGGGAGCTGTTTTTT,CASSSGSGTGELFF
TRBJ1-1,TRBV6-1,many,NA,TGTGCCAGCAGTGCACACCTCCAAAGTACTGAAGCTTTCTTT,CASSAHLQSTEAFF
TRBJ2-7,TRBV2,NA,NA,TGTGCCAGCAAGATCCGGGGGCTTACCTACGAGCAGTACTTC,CASKIRGLTYEQYF
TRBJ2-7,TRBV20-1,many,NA,TGCAGTGCTCATGGGACGGCCTCCTACGAGCAGTACTTC,CSAHGTASYEQYF
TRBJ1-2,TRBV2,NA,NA,TGTGCCAGCAGTCCGGTTTACTATGGCTACACCTTC,CASSPVYYGYTF
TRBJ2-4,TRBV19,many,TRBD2,TGTGCCACCCCGATGGGGGGGAAGGACATTCAGTACTTC,CATPMGGKDIQYF
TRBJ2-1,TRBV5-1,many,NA,TGCGCCAGCAGCGTGGTCGGGGGGCCCAACAATGAGCAGTTCTTC,CASSVVGGPNNEQFF
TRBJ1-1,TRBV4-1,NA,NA,TGCGCCAGCAGCCAAGATGAGAACACTGAAGCTTTCTTT,CASSQDENTEAFF